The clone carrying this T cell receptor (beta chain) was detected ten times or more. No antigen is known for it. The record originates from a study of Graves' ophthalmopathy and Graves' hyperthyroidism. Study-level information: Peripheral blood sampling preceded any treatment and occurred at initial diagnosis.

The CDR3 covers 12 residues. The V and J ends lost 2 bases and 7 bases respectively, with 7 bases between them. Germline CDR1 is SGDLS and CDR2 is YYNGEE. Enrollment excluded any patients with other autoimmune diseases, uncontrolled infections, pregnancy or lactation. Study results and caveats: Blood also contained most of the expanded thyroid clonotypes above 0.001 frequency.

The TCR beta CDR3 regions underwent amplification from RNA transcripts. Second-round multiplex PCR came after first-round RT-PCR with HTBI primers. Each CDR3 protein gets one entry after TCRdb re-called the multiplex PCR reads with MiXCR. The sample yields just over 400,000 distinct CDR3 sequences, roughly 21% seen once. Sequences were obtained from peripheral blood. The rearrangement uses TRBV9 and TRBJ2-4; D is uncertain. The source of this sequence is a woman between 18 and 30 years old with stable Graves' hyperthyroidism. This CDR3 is CASSVGGNIQYF. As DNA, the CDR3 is TGTGCCAGCAGCGTCGGCGGCAACATTCAGTACTTC.